What follows describes a single TCR beta chain. Its antigen is as yet unknown. The primer mix had 60 Vbeta and 13 Jbeta primers. TCRdb keeps only in-frame clones here, not all; method: immunoSEQ multiplex PCR. The repertoire consists of 150,000 to 200,000 clones, with around four fifths occurring once and the leading ten covering approximately 9.8%. This record belongs to a study of cytomegalovirus exposure and HLA in healthy donors. The study's findings and limits: The authors enumerated some 170 TCR beta chains as linked to cytomegalovirus. When a later analysis compared HLA-associated TCR beta chains with equally common others, the HLA-associated chains turned out to be more clonally expanded and to have lower generation probabilities.

This TCR was recovered from a man aged 18 to 30 in good health and CMV-seropositive. Sequenced material: PBMCs.

CDR3 coding DNA: TGTGCCAGCAGCGCCAGACAGAAAGCTAACTATGGCTACACCTTC. Protein: CASSARQKANYGYTF. The V gene is TRBV2, the J gene TRBJ1-2; possibly TRBD1 for D (5 bases). CDR3 length: 15 amino acids. Trimming stripped 6 bases from V and 0 bases from J, with 14 bases between. Germline V CDR1 and CDR2: SNHLY, FYNNEI. Combining the CDR3 with reference TRBV2 and TRBJ1-2 gives the whole variable domain EPEVTQTPSHQVTQMGQEVILRCVPISNHLYFYWYRQILGQKVEFLVSFYNNEISEKSEIFDDQFSVERPDGSNFTLKIRSTKLEDSAMYFCASSARQKANYGYTFGSGTRLTVV.